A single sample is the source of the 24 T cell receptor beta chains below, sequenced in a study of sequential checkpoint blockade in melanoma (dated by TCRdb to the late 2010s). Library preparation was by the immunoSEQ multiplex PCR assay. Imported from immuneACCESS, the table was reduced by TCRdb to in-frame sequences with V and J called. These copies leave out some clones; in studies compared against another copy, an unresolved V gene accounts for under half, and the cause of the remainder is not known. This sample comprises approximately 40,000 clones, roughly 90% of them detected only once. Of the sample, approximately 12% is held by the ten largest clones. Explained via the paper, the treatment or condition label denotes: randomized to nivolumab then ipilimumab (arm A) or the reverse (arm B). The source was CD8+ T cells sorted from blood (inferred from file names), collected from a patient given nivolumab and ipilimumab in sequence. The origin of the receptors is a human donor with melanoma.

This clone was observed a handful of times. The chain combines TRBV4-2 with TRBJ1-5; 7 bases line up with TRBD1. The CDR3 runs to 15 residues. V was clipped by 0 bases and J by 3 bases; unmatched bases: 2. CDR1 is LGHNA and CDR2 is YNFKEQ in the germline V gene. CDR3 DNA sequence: TGTGCCAGCAGCCAAGAAGGGACAGACAATCAGCCCCAGCATTTT. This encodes CASSQEGTDNQPQHF.

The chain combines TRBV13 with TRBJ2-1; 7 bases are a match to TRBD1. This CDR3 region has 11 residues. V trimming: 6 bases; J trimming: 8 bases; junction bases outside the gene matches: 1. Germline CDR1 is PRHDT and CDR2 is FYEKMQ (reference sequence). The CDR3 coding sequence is TGTGCCAGCAGAGGGGGCGATGAGCAGTTCTTC. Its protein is CASRGGDEQFF.

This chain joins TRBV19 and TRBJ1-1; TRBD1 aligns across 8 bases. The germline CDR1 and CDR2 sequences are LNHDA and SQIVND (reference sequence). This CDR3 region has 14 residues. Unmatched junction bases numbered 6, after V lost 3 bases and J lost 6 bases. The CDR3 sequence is CASSITGGFAEAFF. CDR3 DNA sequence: TGTGCCAGTAGTATTACAGGGGGGTTCGCTGAAGCTTTCTTT.

The CDR3 nucleotides are TGTGCCAGCAGCTTGGAGGGGACTAGCAGAACCGGGGAGCTGTTTTTT. It specifies CASSLEGTSRTGELFF. The V gene is TRBV5-4, the J gene TRBJ2-2; 9 positions match TRBD2. The CDR3 is 16 amino acids. V lost 0 bases to trimming and J lost 5 bases; unmatched junction nucleotides: 5. Germline V gene data show CDR1 as SGHNT and CDR2 as YYREEE (reference sequence).

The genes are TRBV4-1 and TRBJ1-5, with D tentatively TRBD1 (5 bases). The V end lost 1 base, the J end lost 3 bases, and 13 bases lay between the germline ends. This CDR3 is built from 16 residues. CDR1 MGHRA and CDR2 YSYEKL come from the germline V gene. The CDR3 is CASSQAAVGLNQPQHF. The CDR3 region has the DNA TGCGCCAGCAGCCAAGCCGCCGTGGGACTCAATCAGCCCCAGCATTTT.

This chain's CDR3 is CSAGSTEAFF. In DNA, the CDR3 is TGCAGCGCTGGGAGCACTGAAGCTTTCTTT. The J gene is TRBJ1-1, the V gene TRBV29-1; no definite D call. Trimming pared 7 bases from V and 4 bases from J, leaving 7 bases between. CDR1 is SQVTM, CDR2 ANQGSEA, per germline. The CDR3 runs 10 residues.

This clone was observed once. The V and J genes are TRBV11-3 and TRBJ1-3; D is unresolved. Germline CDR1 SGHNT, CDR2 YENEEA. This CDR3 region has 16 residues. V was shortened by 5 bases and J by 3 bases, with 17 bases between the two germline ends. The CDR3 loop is CASSPTLRGFGNTIYF. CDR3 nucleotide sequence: TGTGCCAGCAGCCCCACTCTCCGGGGATTTGGAAACACCATATATTTT.

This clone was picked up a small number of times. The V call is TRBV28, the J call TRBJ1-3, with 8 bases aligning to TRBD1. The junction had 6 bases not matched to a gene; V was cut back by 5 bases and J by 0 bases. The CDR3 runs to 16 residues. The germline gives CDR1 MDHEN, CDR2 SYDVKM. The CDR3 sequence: CASSRGTGNSGNTIYF. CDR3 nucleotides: TGTGCCAGCAGTAGGGGGACAGGAAACTCTGGAAACACCATATATTTT.

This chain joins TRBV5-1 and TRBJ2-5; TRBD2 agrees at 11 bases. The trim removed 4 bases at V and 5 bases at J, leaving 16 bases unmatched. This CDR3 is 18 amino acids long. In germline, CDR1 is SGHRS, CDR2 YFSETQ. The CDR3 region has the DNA TGCGCCAGCAGCCCACCTCTAGCGGGAGGCCGGCAAGGGGAGACCCAGTACTTC. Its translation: CASSPPLAGGRQGETQYF.

In nucleotides, the CDR3 is TGTGCCAGCAGTGAAAGGAGGGTGGCCCAAAATCAGCCCCAGCATTTT. Encoded protein: CASSERRVAQNQPQHF. V and J are TRBV6-1 and TRBJ1-5; no firm D call. The CDR3 runs to 16 residues. With 2 bases removed from V and 4 bases from J, the gap between germline ends came to 15 bases. Germline CDR1 reads MNHNS; CDR2 reads SASEGT.

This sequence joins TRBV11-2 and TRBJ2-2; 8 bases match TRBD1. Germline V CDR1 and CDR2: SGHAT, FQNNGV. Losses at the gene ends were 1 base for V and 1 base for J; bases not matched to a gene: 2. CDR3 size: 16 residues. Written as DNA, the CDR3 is TGTGCCAGCAGCTTAGGACAGGGGTGGAACACCGGGGAGCTGTTTTTT. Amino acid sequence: CASSLGQGWNTGELFF. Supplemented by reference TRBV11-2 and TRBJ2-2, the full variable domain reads EAGVAQSPRYKIIEKRQSVAFWCNPISGHATLYWYQQILGQGPKLLIQFQNNGVVDDSQLPKDRFSAERLKGVDSTLKIQPAKLEDSAVYLCASSLGQGWNTGELFFGEGSRLTVL.

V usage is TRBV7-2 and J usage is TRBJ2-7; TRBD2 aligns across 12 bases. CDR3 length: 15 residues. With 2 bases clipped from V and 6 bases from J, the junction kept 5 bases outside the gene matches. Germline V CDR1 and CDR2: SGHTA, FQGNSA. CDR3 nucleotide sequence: TGTGCCAGCAGCTTACTAGCGGGAGGGCCCGGCGAGCAGTACTTC. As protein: CASSLLAGGPGEQYF. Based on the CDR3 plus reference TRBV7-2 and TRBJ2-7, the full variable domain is GAGVSQSPSNKVTEKGKDVELRCDPISGHTALYWYRQSLGQGLEFLIYFQGNSAPDKSGLPSDRFSAERTGGSVSTLTIQRTQQEDSAVYLCASSLLAGGPGEQYFGPGTRLTVT.

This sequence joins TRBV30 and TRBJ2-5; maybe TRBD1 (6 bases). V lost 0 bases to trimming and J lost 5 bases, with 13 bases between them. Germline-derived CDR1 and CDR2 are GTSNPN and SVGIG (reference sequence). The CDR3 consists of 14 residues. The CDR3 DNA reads TGTGCCTGGAGTGTTGGCCAGGGGTACGAGACCCAGTACTTC. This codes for CAWSVGQGYETQYF.

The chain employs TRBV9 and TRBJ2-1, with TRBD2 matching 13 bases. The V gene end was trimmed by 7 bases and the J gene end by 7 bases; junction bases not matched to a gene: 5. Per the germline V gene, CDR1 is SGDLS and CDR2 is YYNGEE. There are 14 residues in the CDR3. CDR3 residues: CASSGTSGINEQFF. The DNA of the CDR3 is TGTGCCAGCTCCGGGACTAGCGGGATTAATGAGCAGTTCTTC.

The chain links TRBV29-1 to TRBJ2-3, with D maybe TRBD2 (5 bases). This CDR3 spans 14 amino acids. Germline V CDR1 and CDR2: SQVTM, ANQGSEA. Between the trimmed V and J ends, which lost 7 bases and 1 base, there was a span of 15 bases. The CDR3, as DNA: TGCAGCGCTTCCCGGGGTAGCGGCACAGATACGCAGTATTTT. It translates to CSASRGSGTDTQYF.

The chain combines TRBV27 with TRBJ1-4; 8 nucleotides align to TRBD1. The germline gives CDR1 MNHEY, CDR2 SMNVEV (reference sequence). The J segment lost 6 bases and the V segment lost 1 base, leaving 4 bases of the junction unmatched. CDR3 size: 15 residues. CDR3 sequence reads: CASSLYPGGYEKLFF. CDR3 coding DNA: TGTGCCAGCAGTTTATACCCAGGGGGCTATGAAAAACTGTTTTTT.

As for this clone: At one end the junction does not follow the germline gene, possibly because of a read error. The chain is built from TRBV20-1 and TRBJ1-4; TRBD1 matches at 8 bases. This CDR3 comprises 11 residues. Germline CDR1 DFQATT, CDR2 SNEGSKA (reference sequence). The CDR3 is CSAYTDRGRLF. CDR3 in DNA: TGCAGTGCATATACCGACAGGGGTCGACTTTTT.

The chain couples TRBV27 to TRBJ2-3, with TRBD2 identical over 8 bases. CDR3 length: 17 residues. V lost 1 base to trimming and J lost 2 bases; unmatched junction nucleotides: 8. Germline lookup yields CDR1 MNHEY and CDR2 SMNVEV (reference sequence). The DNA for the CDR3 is TGTGCCAGCAGTTTATTCCCAGCGGGAGACCCCACAGATACGCAGTATTTT. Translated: CASSLFPAGDPTDTQYF.

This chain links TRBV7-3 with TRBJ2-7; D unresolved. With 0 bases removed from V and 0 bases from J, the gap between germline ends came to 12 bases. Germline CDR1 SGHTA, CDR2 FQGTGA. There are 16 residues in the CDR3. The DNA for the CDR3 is TGTGCCAGCAGCTTAACGCCCAGGCCGTCCTCCTACGAGCAGTACGTC. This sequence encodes CASSLTPRPSSYEQYV.

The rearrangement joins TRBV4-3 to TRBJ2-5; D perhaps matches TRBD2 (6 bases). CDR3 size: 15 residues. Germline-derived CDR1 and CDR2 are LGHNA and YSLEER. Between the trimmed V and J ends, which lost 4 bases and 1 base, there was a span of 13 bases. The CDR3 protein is CASSPGWGVQETQYF. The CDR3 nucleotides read TGCGCCAGCAGCCCCGGGTGGGGGGTCCAAGAGACCCAGTACTTC.

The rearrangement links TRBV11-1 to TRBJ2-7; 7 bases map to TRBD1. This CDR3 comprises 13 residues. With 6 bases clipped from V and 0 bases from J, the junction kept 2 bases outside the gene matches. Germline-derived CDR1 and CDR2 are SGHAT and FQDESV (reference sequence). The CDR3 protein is CASSWDSSYEQYF. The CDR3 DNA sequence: TGTGCCAGCAGTTGGGACAGCTCCTACGAGCAGTACTTC. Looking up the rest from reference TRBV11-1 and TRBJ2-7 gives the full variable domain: EAEVAQSPRYKITEKSQAVAFWCDPISGHATLYWYRQILGQGPELLVQFQDESVVDDSQLPKDRFSAERLKGVDSTLKIQPAELGDSAMYLCASSWDSSYEQYFGPGTRLTVT.

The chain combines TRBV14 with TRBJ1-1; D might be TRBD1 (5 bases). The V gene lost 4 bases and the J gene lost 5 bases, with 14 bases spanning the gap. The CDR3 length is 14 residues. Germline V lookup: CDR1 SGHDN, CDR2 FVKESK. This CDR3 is CASSPFGGGTEAFF. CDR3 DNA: TGTGCCAGCAGCCCTTTCGGGGGGGGAACTGAAGCTTTCTTT. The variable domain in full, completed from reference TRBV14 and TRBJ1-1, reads EAGVTQFPSHSVIEKGQTVTLRCDPISGHDNLYWYRRVMGKEIKFLLHFVKESKQDESGMPNNRFLAERTGGTYSTLKVQPAELEDSGVYFCASSPFGGGTEAFFGQGTRLTVV.

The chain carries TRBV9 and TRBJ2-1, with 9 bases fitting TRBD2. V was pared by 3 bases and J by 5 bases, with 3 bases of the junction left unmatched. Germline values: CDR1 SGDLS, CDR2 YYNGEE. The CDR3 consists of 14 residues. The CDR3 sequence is CASSAGLANNEQFF. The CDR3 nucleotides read TGTGCCAGCAGCGCCGGACTAGCGAACAATGAGCAGTTCTTC.

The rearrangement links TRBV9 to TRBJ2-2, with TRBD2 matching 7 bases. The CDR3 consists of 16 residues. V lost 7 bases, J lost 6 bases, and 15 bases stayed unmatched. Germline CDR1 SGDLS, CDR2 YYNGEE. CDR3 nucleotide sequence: TGTGCCAGCCAGGCTAGTTGGGCGGGAGCGGCCGGGGAGCTGTTTTTT. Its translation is CASQASWAGAAGELFF.